The 8 T cell receptor beta chains reported below all come from one sample, sequenced in a study of blood T cell repertoires in COVID-19 (TCRdb year 2020). Receptor libraries were prepared by the immunoSEQ multiplex PCR assay. The immuneACCESS repertoire file appears here via TCRdb, limited to in-frame rearrangements. These files lack a portion of the clones; in checked studies, under half of the deficit traces to unresolved V genes, and the cause of the others is not known. Present in this sample are hundreds of thousands of clones, approximately 88% of which were seen just once. In total, the top ten clones hold about 2.9% of the sample. Material for sequencing was peripheral blood. These receptors all stem from a woman in her thirties with COVID-19, enrolled during active disease.

This chain links TRBV11-3 with TRBJ1-2; 9 bases are shared with TRBD1. CDR1 and CDR2 (germline): SGHNT, YENEEA. This CDR3 region has 16 residues. The V and J ends lost 0 bases and 5 bases, in that order; junction bases with no gene match: 7. The CDR3 sequence is CASSLDLDRGVYGYTF. The CDR3 bases are TGTGCCAGCAGCTTAGATTTGGACAGGGGAGTATATGGCTACACCTTC. Variable domain in full (rest from reference TRBV11-3 and TRBJ1-2): EAGVVQSPRYKIIEKKQPVAFWCNPISGHNTLYWYLQNLGQGPELLIRYENEEAVDDSQLPKDRFSAERLKGVDSTLKIQPAELGDSAVYLCASSLDLDRGVYGYTFGSGTRLTVV.

The rearrangement links TRBV19 to TRBJ1-2; D unclear. Trimming stripped 1 base from V and 4 bases from J, with 13 bases between. The CDR3 extends over 15 amino acids. Germline V gene sequence: CDR1 LNHDA, CDR2 SQIVND (reference sequence). The CDR3 sequence: CASSIGTRVAYGYTF. The DNA for the CDR3 is TGTGCCAGTAGTATAGGTACCCGAGTAGCCTATGGCTACACCTTC.

The chain links TRBV28 to TRBJ2-4; TRBD1 matches 10 bases. The V gene's germline CDR1 is MDHEN and CDR2 SYDVKM. The junction had 1 base not matched to a gene; V was cut back by 3 bases and J by 5 bases. The CDR3 has 14 residues. Written as DNA, the CDR3 is TGTGCCAGCAGTTTGGGACAGGGGCAAAACATTCAGTACTTC. This encodes CASSLGQGQNIQYF.

The chain links TRBV7-9 to TRBJ2-7; TRBD2 is a possible D gene (5 bases). There are 14 residues in the CDR3. CDR1 and CDR2 (germline): SEHNR, FQNEAQ (reference sequence). V lost 1 base, J lost 2 bases, and 9 bases lay in between. Here the CDR3 reads CASSLVDGTYEQYV. The CDR3, as DNA: TGTGCCAGCAGCTTAGTAGACGGGACCTACGAGCAGTACGTC.

V gene TRBV11-3 combines with J gene TRBJ2-2; tentative D call: TRBD2 (6 bases). V was trimmed by 8 bases and J by 6 bases, leaving 16 bases between them. The CDR3 has 14 residues. Germline CDR1 SGHNT, CDR2 YENEEA. The CDR3 DNA follows: TGTGCCAGCGGTCCGGGAGAAGTCTCCGGGGAGCTGTTTTTT. Protein: CASGPGEVSGELFF.

Only a few counts were recorded for this clone. V usage is TRBV7-9 and J usage is TRBJ2-2; 8 bases are a match to TRBD1. CDR3 length: 16 residues. Germline CDR1 SEHNR, CDR2 FQNEAQ (reference sequence). J was trimmed by 7 bases and V by 5 bases; bases with no gene match: 12. The DNA for the CDR3 is TGTGCCAGCAGCCCTACCTGGACAGGGACAGGCGGGGAGCTGTTTTTT. It is translated as CASSPTWTGTGGELFF.

J is TRBJ2-5 and V is TRBV5-4, with TRBD2 matching 7 bases. CDR3 length: 17 amino acids. The junction had 12 bases not matched to a gene; V was cut back by 3 bases and J by 1 base. The V gene's germline CDR1 is SGHNT and CDR2 YYREEE (reference sequence). The CDR3 DNA reads TGTGCCAGCAGCTCCGTAGGAGCGGGGACGCTCCAAGAGACCCAGTACTTC. This codes for CASSSVGAGTLQETQYF.

This rearrangement joins TRBV10-1 to TRBJ2-1, with D possibly matching TRBD2 (5 bases). Deletions cut 8 bases from V and 0 bases from J, with 11 bases between. The CDR3 covers 14 residues. Germline assignment: CDR1 WNHNN and CDR2 SYGVQD (reference sequence). As DNA, the CDR3 is TGCGCCAGCTCCCGGGATTCCTCCTACAATGAGCAGTTCTTC. It is translated as CASSRDSSYNEQFF.